These 25 T cell receptor beta chains were all obtained from the same sample, sequenced in a study of blood T cells in healthy people across ages. The second PCR ran roughly 6 to 11 cycles with a sample-barcoded 5' primer and J-beta primers. TCRdb independently ran MiXCR on the 5' RACE reads; one entry per CDR3 protein. Of just over 1 million distinct CDR3 sequences in the sample, 35% to 50% were seen once. The sample was blood. Receptor source: a woman aged 55 to 70 in good health.

The chain has TRBV6-2 or TRBV6-3 and TRBJ2-7, with 9 bases fitting TRBD2. The CDR3 length is 16 residues. The J segment lost 1 base and the V segment lost 6 bases, leaving 10 bases of the junction unmatched. Germline CDR1 and CDR2: MNHEY and SVGEGT. CDR3 DNA sequence: TGTGCCAGCAGAACGACTACGGGACTAGCTTCCTACGAGCAGTACTTC. It is translated as CASRTTTGLASYEQYF.

The rearrangement links TRBV7-9 to TRBJ2-7; 8 nucleotides align to TRBD1. Germline V gives CDR1 SEHNR, CDR2 FQNEAQ (reference sequence). The CDR3 consists of 14 residues. The ends lost 4 bases at V and 5 bases at J; junction bases unmatched: 7. Written as DNA, the CDR3 is TGTGCCAGCAGCTCGGGACAGGCGTACCACGAGCAGTACTTC. It is translated as CASSSGQAYHEQYF.

This clonotype was seen more than once but under ten times. The V gene is TRBV12-3 or TRBV12-4, the J gene TRBJ2-3; 7 nucleotides match TRBD2. The CDR3 loop spans 13 amino acids. V dropped 7 bases and J dropped 1; count of bases not matched to a gene: 2. The DNA for the CDR3 is TGTGCCAGCAATCTAGCGGGCACAGATACGCAGTATTTT. Its translation is CASNLAGTDTQYF.

The chain has TRBV9 and TRBJ2-1; 7 bases are shared with TRBD2. This CDR3 comprises 17 residues. The V gene's germline CDR1 is SGDLS and CDR2 YYNGEE. The J segment lost 4 bases and the V segment lost 0 bases, leaving 10 bases of the junction unmatched. CDR3 bases: TGTGCCAGCAGCGTAGGGGTGGGGGGGGTTTCGTACAATGAGCAGTTCTTC. Protein product: CASSVGVGGVSYNEQFF.

The chain joins TRBV4-1 to TRBJ2-6; a weak D match, TRBD1 (6 bases). The CDR3 length is 15 residues. Trimming cost V 4 bases and J 2 bases, with 9 bases left between them. Per the germline V gene, CDR1 is MGHRA and CDR2 is YSYEKL. CDR3 in DNA: TGCGCCAGCAGCCCGTGGACAGCTGGGGCCAACGTCCTGACTTTC. Translating gives CASSPWTAGANVLTF.

This clonotype was seen a handful of times. J is TRBJ2-1 and V is TRBV6-2 or TRBV6-3; 9 nucleotides agree with TRBD2. The trim removed 6 bases at V and 10 bases at J, leaving 7 bases unmatched. The CDR3 has 13 amino acids. Looked up from germline, CDR1 is MNHEY and CDR2 is SVGEGT. The CDR3 is CASRILAGNEQFF. The CDR3 DNA follows: TGTGCCAGCAGGATTCTAGCGGGAAACGAGCAGTTCTTC.

CDR3: CASSEGGGAGANVLTF. Here the CDR3 DNA reads TGTGCCAGCAGTGAAGGCGGAGGGGCTGGGGCCAACGTCCTGACTTTC. The J gene is TRBJ2-6, the V gene TRBV6-1; D may be TRBD2 (6 bases). The CDR3 loop spans 16 amino acids. Germline CDR1 MNHNS, CDR2 SASEGT. Trimming stripped 1 base from V and 2 bases from J, with 9 bases between.

This clonotype was seen only a few times. The chain links TRBV12-5 to TRBJ2-1, with no clear D. The V gene lost 8 bases and the J gene lost 0 bases, with 8 bases spanning the gap. CDR3 length: 13 amino acids. Germline V gene data show CDR1 as LGHNT and CDR2 as FRNRAP. This CDR3 reads CASRASSYNEQFF. For the CDR3, the DNA is TGTGCTAGTAGGGCGAGCTCCTACAATGAGCAGTTCTTC.

The chain links TRBV6-1 to TRBJ1-6, with TRBD1 matching 8 bases. CDR1 is MNHNS, CDR2 SASEGT, per germline. Unmatched junction bases numbered 12, after V lost 6 bases and J lost 14 bases. The CDR3 sequence is 14 residues long. The CDR3 loop is CASSTGTGDFSLHF. The CDR3 DNA sequence: TGTGCCAGCAGCACCGGGACAGGAGATTTTTCCCTCCACTTT.

The rearrangement uses TRBV7-9 and TRBJ2-7; D may be TRBD2 (6 bases). Germline V CDR1 and CDR2: SEHNR, FQNEAQ (reference sequence). The CDR3 runs to 16 residues. Trimming stripped 1 base from V and 3 bases from J, with 16 bases between. CDR3 bases: TGTGCCAGCAGCTTAGAATCTCCTAGCGCGGACTACGAGCAGTACTTC. Translating it yields CASSLESPSADYEQYF.

The V gene is TRBV3-1, the J gene TRBJ1-6, with unresolved D. The CDR3 runs to 13 residues. Germline CDR1 is LGHDT and CDR2 is YNNKEL (reference sequence). Trimming removed 1 base at V and 9 bases at J, with 7 bases between. This CDR3 is CASSQVRGSPLHF. Written as DNA, the CDR3 is TGTGCCAGCAGCCAAGTGCGGGGTTCACCCCTCCACTTT. The full variable domain, rest sourced from reference TRBV3-1 and TRBJ1-6, is DTAVSQTPKYLVTQMGNDKSIKCEQNLGHDTMYWYKQDSKKFLKIMFSYNNKELIINETVPNRFSPKSPDKAHLNLHINSLELGDSAVYFCASSQVRGSPLHFGNGTRLTVT.

The genes are TRBV4-2 and TRBJ2-1; D may be TRBD2 (5 bases). TRBJ2-7 explains the end of the DNA better; the J call may be wrong. Germline-derived CDR1 and CDR2 are LGHNA and YNFKEQ. This CDR3 comprises 15 residues. The chain's CDR3 is CASSQTSSGVNEQYF. CDR3 nucleotides: TGTGCCAGCAGCCAAACTAGTAGTGGGGTCAATGAGCAGTACTTC.

This chain uses TRBV27 with TRBJ1-1, with D hard to call. The CDR3 sequence is 12 residues long. The germline V gene has CDR1 MNHEY and CDR2 SMNVEV (reference sequence). Trimming left V 5 bases short and J 10 bases short, with 14 bases between. CDR3 in amino acids: CASSDGVLGAFF. The DNA for the CDR3 is TGTGCCAGCAGTGACGGGGTACTTGGAGCTTTCTTT.

The genes are TRBV7-2 and TRBJ2-3, with unresolved D. Germline V gives CDR1 SGHTA, CDR2 FQGNSA. Trimming stripped 4 bases from V and 4 bases from J, with 18 bases between. CDR3 length equals 16 residues. CDR3 residues: CASSWVRAEPPDTQYF. Here the CDR3 DNA reads TGTGCCAGCAGCTGGGTCCGGGCGGAGCCGCCAGATACGCAGTATTTT.

This clonotype has more than one count but fewer than ten. The chain couples TRBV10-3 to TRBJ2-1; 10 bases map to TRBD2. Looked up from germline, CDR1 is ENHRY and CDR2 is SYGVKD. This CDR3 comprises 15 residues. After removal of 6 bases from V and 8 bases from J, the junction contained 10 bases not matched to a gene. DNA of the CDR3: TGTGCCATCAGGGTGGCTAGCGGGAGATATGATGAGCAGTTCTTC. Translated, it gives CAIRVASGRYDEQFF.

This clonotype was counted only a few times. The CDR3 nucleotides read TGTGCCACCAGTGATGCCCAGGGGGGCCGGACAGATACGCAGTATTTT. Translation gives CATSDAQGGRTDTQYF. The rearrangement joins TRBV24-1 to TRBJ2-3, with D possibly TRBD1 on 7 matching bases. V lost 3 bases and J 3 bases, leaving 15 bases between the germline ends. Germline values: CDR1 KGHDR, CDR2 SFDVKD. This CDR3 has 16 residues.

The CDR3 spells CASSLGDSRYNEQFF. CDR3 nucleotide sequence: TGTGCCAGCAGCTTAGGGGATTCACGTTACAATGAGCAGTTCTTC. The genes are TRBV11-3 and TRBJ2-1; D unclear. The V and J ends lost 1 base and 4 bases respectively, with 11 bases between them. The CDR3 runs 15 residues. CDR1 SGHNT and CDR2 YENEEA come from the germline V gene.

The chain joins TRBV7-7 to TRBJ2-3; TRBD1 agrees at 7 bases. The CDR3 is 16 amino acids. V gave up 1 base and J gave up 3 bases; unmatched junction bases: 7. CDR1 and CDR2 from the germline V gene are SSHAT and FNYEAQ (reference sequence). CDR3 nucleotides: TGTGCCAGCAGCTTAGGTGTTGGGACAGCAACAGATACGCAGTATTTT. It yields the protein CASSLGVGTATDTQYF. Variable domain in full (rest from reference TRBV7-7 and TRBJ2-3): GAGVSQSPRYKVTKRGQDVTLRCDPISSHATLYWYQQALGQGPEFLTYFNYEAQPDKSGLPSDRFSAERPEGSISTLTIQRTEQRDSAMYRCASSLGVGTATDTQYFGPGTRLTVL.

This clonotype was observed a few times. The chain couples TRBV5-1 to TRBJ1-2; D may be TRBD1 (6 bases). The V and J ends lost 4 bases and 4 bases respectively, with 14 bases between them. This CDR3 contains 14 residues. Germline assignment: CDR1 SGHRS and CDR2 YFSETQ. The DNA for the CDR3 is TGCGCCAGCAGCACTTTACAGGGACTCTATGGCTACACCTTC. This sequence encodes CASSTLQGLYGYTF.

This sequence joins TRBV2 and TRBJ2-1; 9 bases line up with TRBD1. Germline loops: CDR1 SNHLY, CDR2 FYNNEI. V lost 5 bases, J lost 15 bases, and 17 bases stayed unmatched. The CDR3 contains 15 residues. The DNA of the CDR3 is TGTGCCAGCAGTCAGAAGACAGGGGGTACCGCAATTTCGTTCTTC. Amino acid sequence: CASSQKTGGTAISFF.

The V and J genes are TRBV9 and TRBJ2-5; 11 bases map to TRBD2. Germline CDR1 reads SGDLS; CDR2 reads YYNGEE. Unmatched junction bases numbered 12, after V lost 3 bases and J lost 11 bases. This CDR3 contains 15 residues. As DNA, the CDR3 is TGTGCCAGCAGCGCCACTAGCGGGAGTCACAATGAGCAGTACTTC. It encodes CASSATSGSHNEQYF.

Regarding this clonotype: The conserved closing phenylalanine or tryptophan is absent in this CDR3, likely reflecting a read error. The V and J genes are TRBV10-2 and TRBJ2-3, with 10 bases matching TRBD2. After removal of 2 bases from V and 5 bases from J, the junction contained 13 bases not matched to a gene. The CDR3 is made up of 18 amino acids. Germline V CDR1 and CDR2: WSHSY, SAAADI. The CDR3 bases are TGCGCCAGCAGTGAGGAAGGACTAGCGGCTGCCCCGGTAGATACGCAGTATTTG. Translated, it gives CASSEEGLAAAPVDTQYL.

This rearrangement joins TRBV7-2 to TRBJ1-6; D might be TRBD1 (6 bases). Germline V gene lookup returns CDR1 SGHTA and CDR2 FQGNSA. Trimming removed 4 bases from V and 9 bases from J, with 13 bases in between. The CDR3 length is 14 residues. Here the CDR3 DNA reads TGTGCCAGCAGCTCGGGTAGGGGGACTTCACCCCTCCACTTT. Protein sequence: CASSSGRGTSPLHF.

Only a few counts were recorded for this clonotype. This rearrangement joins TRBV5-1 to TRBJ2-5; 9 positions match TRBD2. Germline CDR1 and CDR2: SGHRS and YFSETQ. The CDR3 has 13 amino acids. The trim removed 4 bases at V and 13 bases at J, leaving 11 bases unmatched. This CDR3 is CASSALAGEAPYF. As DNA, the CDR3 is TGCGCCAGCAGCGCATTAGCGGGAGAGGCCCCGTACTTC.

This clonotype was seen a few times. V usage is TRBV7-2 and J usage is TRBJ2-4; D is possibly TRBD2 (6 bases). V was cut by 4 bases and J by 14 bases, with 15 bases left in between. CDR1 and CDR2 from the germline V gene are SGHTA and FQGNSA. The CDR3 length is 12 residues. CDR3 loop: CASSSSPGLKYF. CDR3 DNA: TGTGCCAGCAGCTCTAGTCCGGGACTCAAGTACTTC.